This T cell receptor (beta chain) originates from a study of blood T cell repertoires in COVID-19. The length of the CDR3 is 13 residues. The repertoire was sequenced with immunoSEQ multiplex PCR; TCRdb's copy has only in-frame clones and lacks some. The profile covers some 490,000 clones, with 70% to 90% appearing a single time and more than 7.5% taken by the ten largest. The chain joins TRBV12-2 to TRBJ1-1. TRBV12-2 is described as a pseudogene. The sequencing sample was made of PBMCs or T cells enriched from blood (not recorded which). This receptor was taken from a woman aged 60-70 years who had recovered from COVID-19. The CDR3 DNA sequence: TGTGCAAGTTTGGGGGGGCGCAACACTGAAGCTTTCTTT. Protein sequence: CASLGGRNTEAFF.